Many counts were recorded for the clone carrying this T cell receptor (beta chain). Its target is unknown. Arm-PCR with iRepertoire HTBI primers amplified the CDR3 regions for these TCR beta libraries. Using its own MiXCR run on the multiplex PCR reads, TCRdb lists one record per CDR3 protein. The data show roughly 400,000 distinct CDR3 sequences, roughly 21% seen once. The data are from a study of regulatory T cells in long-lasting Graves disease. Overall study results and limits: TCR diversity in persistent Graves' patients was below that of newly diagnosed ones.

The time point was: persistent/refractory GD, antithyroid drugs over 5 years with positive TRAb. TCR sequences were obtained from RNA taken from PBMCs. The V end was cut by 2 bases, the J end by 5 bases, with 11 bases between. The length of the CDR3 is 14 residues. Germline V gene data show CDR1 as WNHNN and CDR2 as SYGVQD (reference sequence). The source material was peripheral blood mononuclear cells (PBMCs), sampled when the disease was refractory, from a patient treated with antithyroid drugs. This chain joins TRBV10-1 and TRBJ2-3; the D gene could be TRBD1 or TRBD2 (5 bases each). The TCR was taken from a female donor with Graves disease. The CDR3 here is CASSEGTMGDTQYF. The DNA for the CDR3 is TGCGCCAGCAGTGAGGGGACGATGGGAGATACGCAGTATTTT.